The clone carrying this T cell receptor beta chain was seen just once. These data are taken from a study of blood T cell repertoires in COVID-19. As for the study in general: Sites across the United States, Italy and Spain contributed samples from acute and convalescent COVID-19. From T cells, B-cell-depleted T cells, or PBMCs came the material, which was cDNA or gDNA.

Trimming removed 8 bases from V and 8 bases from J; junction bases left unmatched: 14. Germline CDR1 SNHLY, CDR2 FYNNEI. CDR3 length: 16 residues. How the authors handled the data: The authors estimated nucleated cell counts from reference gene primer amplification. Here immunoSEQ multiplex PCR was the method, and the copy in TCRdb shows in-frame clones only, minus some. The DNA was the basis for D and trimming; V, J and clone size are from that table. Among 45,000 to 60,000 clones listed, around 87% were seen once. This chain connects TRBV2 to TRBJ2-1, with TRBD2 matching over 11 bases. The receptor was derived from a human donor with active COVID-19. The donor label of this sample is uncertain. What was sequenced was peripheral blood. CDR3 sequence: CASGQDSGGALYEQFF. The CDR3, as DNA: TGTGCCAGCGGCCAAGATAGCGGGGGGGCCTTATATGAGCAGTTCTTC.